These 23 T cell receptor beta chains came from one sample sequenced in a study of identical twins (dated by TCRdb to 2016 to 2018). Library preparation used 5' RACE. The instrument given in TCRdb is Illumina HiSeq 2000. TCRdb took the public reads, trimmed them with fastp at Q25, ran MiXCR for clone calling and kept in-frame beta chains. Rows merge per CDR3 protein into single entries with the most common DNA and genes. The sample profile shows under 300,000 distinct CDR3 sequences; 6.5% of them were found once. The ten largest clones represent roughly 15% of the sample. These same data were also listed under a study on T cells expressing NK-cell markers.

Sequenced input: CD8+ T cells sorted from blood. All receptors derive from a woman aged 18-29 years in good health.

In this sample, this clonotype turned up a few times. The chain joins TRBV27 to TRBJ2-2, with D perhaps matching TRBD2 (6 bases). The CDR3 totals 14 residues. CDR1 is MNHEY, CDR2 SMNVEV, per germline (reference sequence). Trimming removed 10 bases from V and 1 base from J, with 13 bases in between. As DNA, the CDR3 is TGTGCCACCAAGTGGGGACTGAACACCGGGGAGCTGTTTTTT. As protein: CATKWGLNTGELFF.

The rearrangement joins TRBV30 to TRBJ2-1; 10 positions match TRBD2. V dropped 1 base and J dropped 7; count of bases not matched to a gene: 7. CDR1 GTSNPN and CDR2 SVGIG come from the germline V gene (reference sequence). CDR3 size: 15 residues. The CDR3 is CAWSAGLAYGNEQFF. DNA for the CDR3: TGTGCCTGGAGTGCGGGACTAGCGTATGGGAATGAGCAGTTCTTC. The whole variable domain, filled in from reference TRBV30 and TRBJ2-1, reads SQTIHQWPATLVQPVGSPLSLECTVEGTSNPNLYWYRQAAGRGLQLLFYSVGIGQISSEVPQNLSASRPQDRQFILSSKKLLLSDSGFYLCAWSAGLAYGNEQFFGPGTRLTVL.

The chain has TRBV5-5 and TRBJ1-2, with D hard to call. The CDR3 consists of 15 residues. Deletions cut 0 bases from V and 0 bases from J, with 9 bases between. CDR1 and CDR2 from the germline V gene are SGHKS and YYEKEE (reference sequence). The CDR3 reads CASSLEQFANYGYTF. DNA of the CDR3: TGTGCCAGCAGCTTGGAACAGTTCGCTAACTATGGCTACACCTTC.

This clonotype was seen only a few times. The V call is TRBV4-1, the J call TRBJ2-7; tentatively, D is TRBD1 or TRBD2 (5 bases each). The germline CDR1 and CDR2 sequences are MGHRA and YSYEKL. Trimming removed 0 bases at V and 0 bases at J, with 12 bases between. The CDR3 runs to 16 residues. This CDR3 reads CASSQDLTAASYEQYF. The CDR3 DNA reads TGCGCCAGCAGCCAAGATCTGACAGCGGCCTCCTACGAGCAGTACTTC.

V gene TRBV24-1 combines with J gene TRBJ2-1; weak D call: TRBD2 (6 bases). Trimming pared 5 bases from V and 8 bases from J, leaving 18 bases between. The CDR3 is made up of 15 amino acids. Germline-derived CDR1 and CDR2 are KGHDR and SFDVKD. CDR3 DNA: TGTGCCACCAGTGGCACGCAGGGAGCGGGCCATGAGCAGTTCTTC. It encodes CATSGTQGAGHEQFF.

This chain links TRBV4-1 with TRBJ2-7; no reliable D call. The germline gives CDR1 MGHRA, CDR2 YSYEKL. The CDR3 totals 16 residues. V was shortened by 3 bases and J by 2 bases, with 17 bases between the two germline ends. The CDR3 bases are TGCGCCAGCAGCCAGATACAGCAACCCCACCCCTACGAGCAGTACTTC. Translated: CASSQIQQPHPYEQYF.

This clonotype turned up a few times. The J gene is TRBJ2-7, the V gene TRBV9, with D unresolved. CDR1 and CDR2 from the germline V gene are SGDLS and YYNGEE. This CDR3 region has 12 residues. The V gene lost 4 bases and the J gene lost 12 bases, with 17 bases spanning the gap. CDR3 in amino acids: CASSPNEGSLYF. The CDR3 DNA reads TGTGCCAGCAGCCCAAATGAAGGGTCCCTGTACTTC.

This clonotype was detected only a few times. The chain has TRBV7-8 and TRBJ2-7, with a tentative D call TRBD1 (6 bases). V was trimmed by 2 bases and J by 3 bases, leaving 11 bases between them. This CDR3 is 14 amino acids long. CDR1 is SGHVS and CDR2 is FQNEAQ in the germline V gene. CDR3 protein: CASSLSRGIYEQYF. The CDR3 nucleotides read TGTGCCAGCAGCTTAAGCAGGGGAATCTACGAGCAGTACTTC.

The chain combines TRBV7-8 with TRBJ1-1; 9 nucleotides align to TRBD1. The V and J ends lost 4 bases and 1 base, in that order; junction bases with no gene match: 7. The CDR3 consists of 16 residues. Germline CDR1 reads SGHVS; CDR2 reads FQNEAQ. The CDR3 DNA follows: TGTGCCAGCAGCTCGCGGACAGGGGAGGGGAACACTGAAGCTTTCTTT. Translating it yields CASSSRTGEGNTEAFF.

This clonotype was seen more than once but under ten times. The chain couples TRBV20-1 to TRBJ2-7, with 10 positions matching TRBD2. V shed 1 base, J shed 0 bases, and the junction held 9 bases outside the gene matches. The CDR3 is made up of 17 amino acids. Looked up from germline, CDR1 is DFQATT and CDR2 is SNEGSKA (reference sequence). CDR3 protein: CSARGLAGTLSSYEQYF. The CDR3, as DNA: TGCAGTGCTAGAGGACTAGCGGGTACTTTATCCTCCTACGAGCAGTACTTC.

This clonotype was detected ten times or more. The CDR3 protein is CASSQDWDEGNIQYF. The CDR3 DNA follows: TGCGCCAGCAGCCAAGATTGGGATGAGGGAAACATTCAGTACTTC. This chain joins TRBV4-3 and TRBJ2-4, with D possibly TRBD2 on 5 matching bases. Trimming left V 0 bases short and J 6 bases short, with 12 bases between. This CDR3 region has 15 residues. Germline loops: CDR1 LGHNA, CDR2 YSLEER.

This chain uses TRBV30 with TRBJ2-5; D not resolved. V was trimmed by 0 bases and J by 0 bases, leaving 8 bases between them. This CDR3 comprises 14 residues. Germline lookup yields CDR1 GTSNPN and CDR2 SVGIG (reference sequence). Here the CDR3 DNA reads TGTGCCTGGAGTGTACTAAGTAACCAAGAGACCCAGTACTTC. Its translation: CAWSVLSNQETQYF. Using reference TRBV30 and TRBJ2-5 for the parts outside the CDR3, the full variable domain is SQTIHQWPATLVQPVGSPLSLECTVEGTSNPNLYWYRQAAGRGLQLLFYSVGIGQISSEVPQNLSASRPQDRQFILSSKKLLLSDSGFYLCAWSVLSNQETQYFGPGTRLLVL.

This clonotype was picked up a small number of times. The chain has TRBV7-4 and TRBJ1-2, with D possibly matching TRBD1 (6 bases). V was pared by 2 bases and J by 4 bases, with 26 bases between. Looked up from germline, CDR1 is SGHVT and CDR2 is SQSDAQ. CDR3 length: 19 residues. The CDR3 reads CASSLLEQGLLPPIYGYTF. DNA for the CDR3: TGTGCCAGCAGCTTACTGGAACAGGGTTTGTTGCCTCCTATCTATGGCTACACCTTC.

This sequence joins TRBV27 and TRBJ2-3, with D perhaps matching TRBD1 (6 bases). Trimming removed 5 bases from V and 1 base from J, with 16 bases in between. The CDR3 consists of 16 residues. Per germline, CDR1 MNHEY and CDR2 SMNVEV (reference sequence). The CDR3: CASSPPGDLRTDTQYF. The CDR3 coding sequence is TGTGCCAGCAGTCCTCCAGGGGACCTCCGCACAGATACGCAGTATTTT.

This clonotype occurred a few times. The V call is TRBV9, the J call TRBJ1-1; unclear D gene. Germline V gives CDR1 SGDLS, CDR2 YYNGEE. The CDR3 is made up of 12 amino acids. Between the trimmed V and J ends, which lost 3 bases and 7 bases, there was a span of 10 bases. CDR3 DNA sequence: TGTGCCAGCAGCGCACTATCGGGTGAAGCTTTCTTT. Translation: CASSALSGEAFF.

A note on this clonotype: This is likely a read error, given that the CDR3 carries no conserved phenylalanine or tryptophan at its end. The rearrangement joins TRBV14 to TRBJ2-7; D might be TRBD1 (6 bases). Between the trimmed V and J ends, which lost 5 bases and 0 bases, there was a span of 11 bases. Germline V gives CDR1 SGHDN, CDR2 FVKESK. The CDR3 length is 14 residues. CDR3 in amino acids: CASSLPGHSYEQYL. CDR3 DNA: TGTGCCAGCAGCTTGCCGGGACACTCCTACGAGCAGTACCTC.

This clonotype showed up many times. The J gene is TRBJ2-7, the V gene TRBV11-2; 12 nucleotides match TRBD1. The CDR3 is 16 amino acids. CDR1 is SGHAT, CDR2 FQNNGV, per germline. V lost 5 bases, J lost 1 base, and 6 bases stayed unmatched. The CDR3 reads CASSRGTGGLSYEQYF. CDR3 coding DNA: TGTGCCAGCAGCAGGGGGACAGGGGGCTTATCCTACGAGCAGTACTTC.

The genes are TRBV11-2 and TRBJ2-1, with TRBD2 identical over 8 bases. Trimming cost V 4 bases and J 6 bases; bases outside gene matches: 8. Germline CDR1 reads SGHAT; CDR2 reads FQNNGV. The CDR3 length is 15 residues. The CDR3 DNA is TGTGCCAGCAGCTCGATGCGGGGGGCCCCCAATGAGCAGTTCTTC. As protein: CASSSMRGAPNEQFF. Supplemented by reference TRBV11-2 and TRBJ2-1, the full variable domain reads EAGVAQSPRYKIIEKRQSVAFWCNPISGHATLYWYQQILGQGPKLLIQFQNNGVVDDSQLPKDRFSAERLKGVDSTLKIQPAKLEDSAVYLCASSSMRGAPNEQFFGPGTRLTVL.

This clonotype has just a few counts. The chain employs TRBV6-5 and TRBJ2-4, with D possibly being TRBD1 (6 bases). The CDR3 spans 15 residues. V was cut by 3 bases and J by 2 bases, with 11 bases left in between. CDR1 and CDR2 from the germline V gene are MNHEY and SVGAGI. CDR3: CASSYIDRSKNIQYF. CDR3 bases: TGTGCCAGCAGTTATATAGACAGGTCCAAAAACATTCAGTACTTC.

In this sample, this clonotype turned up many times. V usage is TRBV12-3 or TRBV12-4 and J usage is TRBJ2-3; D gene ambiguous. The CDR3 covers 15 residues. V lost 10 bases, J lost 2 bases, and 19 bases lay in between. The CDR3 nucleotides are TGTGCCACCACTCCAGCGAGTGGTCTCACAGATACGCAGTATTTT. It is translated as CATTPASGLTDTQYF.

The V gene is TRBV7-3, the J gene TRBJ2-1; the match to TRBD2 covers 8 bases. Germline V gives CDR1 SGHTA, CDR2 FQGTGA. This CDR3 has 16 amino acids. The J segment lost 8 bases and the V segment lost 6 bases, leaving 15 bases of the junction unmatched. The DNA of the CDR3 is TGTGCCAGCAGTCTTAATCCGGGACTAGAGTCTGATGAGCAGTTCTTC. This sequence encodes CASSLNPGLESDEQFF. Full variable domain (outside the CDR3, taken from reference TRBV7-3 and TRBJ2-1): GAGVSQTPSNKVTEKGKYVELRCDPISGHTALYWYRQSLGQGPEFLIYFQGTGAADDSGLPNDRFFAVRPEGSVSTLKIQRTERGDSAVYLCASSLNPGLESDEQFFGPGTRLTVL.

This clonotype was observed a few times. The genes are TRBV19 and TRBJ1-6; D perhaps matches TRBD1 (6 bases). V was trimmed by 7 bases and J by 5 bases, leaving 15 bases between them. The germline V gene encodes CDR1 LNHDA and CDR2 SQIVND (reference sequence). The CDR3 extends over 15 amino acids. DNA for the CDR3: TGTGCCAGTACCATTACAGGGTTGAATAATTCACCCCTCCACTTT. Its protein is CASTITGLNNSPLHF.

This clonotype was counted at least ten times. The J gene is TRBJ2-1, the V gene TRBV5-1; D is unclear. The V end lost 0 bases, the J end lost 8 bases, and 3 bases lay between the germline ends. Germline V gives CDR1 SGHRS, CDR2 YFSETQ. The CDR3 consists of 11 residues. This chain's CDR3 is CASSLAYEQFF. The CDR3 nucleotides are TGCGCCAGCAGCTTGGCTTATGAGCAGTTCTTC.